The present T cell receptor (beta chain) was sequenced within a study of blood T cell repertoires in COVID-19. For the study at large: Samples taken during acute and convalescent COVID-19 were collected in the United States, Italy and Spain. PBMCs, B-cell-depleted T cells, or T cells provided the cDNA or gDNA that made up the material.

The V end lost 3 bases, the J end lost 2 bases, and 10 bases lay between the germline ends. Germline loops: CDR1 SGHVS, CDR2 FNYEAQ. The CDR3 spans 14 residues. Authors' data handling: Counts of nucleated cells, estimated from reference gene primer amplification, were obtained. Using immunoSEQ multiplex PCR, the repertoire was profiled, and TCRdb retains in-frame clones only, with some absent. The V and J calls and clone size come from that table; D and trimming were worked out from the DNA. The table lists 80,000 to 100,000 clones, 65% to 85% of them singletons. The source material was peripheral blood. The TCR sequence derives from a man between 60 and 70 years old with acute or convalescent COVID-19. V gene TRBV7-6 combines with J gene TRBJ2-5; D is undetermined. The CDR3 DNA sequence: TGTGCCAGCAGCTTCCAAACAGAACAAGAGACCCAGTACTTC. Translated, it gives CASSFQTEQETQYF.